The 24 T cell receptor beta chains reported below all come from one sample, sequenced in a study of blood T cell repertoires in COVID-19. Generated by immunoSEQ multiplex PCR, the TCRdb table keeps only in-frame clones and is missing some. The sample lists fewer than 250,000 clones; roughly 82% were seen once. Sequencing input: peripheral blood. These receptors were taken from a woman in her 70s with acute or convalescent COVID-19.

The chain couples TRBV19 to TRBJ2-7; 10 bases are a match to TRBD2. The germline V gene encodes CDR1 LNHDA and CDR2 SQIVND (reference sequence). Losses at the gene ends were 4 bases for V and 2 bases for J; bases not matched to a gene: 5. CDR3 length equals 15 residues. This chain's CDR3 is CASSTLAGTAYEQYF. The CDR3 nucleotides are TGTGCCAGTAGTACACTAGCGGGGACGGCCTACGAGCAGTACTTC.

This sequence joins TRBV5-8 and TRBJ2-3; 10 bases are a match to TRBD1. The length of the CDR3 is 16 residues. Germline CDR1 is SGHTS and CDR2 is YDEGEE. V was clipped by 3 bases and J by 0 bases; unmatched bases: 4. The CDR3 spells CASSWRQGASTDTQYF. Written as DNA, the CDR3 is TGTGCCAGCAGCTGGAGACAGGGGGCTAGCACAGATACGCAGTATTTT.

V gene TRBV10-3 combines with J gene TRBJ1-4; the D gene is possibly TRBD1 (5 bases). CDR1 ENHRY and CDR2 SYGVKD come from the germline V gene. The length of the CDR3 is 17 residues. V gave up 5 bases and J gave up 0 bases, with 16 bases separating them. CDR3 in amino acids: CAISRQLAASTNEKLFF. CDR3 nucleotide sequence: TGTGCCATCAGTCGACAGTTGGCCGCATCAACTAATGAAAAACTGTTTTTT.

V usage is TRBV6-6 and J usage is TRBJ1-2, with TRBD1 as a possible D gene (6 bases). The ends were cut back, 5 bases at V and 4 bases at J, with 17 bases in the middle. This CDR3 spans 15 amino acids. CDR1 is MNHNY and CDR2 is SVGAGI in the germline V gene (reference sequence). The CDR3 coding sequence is TGTGCCAGCAGTGACCAGATCGGGGGGCCCTATGGCTACACCTTC. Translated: CASSDQIGGPYGYTF.

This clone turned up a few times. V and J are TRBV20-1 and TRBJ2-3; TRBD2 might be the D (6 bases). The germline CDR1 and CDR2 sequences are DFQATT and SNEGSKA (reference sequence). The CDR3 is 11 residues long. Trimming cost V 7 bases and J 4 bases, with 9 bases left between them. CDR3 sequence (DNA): TGCAGTGTTTGGAGGGCAGATACGCAGTATTTT. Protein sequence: CSVWRADTQYF.

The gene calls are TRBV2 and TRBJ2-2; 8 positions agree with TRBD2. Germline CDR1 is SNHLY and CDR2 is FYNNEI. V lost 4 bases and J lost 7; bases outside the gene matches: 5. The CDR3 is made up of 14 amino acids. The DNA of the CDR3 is TGTGCCAGCAGTGTCGGTCTAGCGGGCGGGGAGCTGTTTTTT. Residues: CASSVGLAGGELFF.

In DNA, the CDR3 is TGTGCCAGCAGTTACCTGCGACAGGGGGCGCGGTGGGAGCAGTACTTC. Translating gives CASSYLRQGARWEQYF. The chain recombines TRBV6-2 or TRBV6-3 with TRBJ2-7, with 10 positions matching TRBD1. Germline values: CDR1 MNHEY, CDR2 SVGEGT. The CDR3 consists of 16 residues. The trim removed 2 bases at V and 7 bases at J, leaving 11 bases unmatched.

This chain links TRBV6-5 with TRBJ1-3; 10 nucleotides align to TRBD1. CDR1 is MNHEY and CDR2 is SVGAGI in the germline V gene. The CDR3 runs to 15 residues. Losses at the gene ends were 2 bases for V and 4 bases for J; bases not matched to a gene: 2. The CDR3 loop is CASSYGTGAGNTIYF. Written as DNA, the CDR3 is TGTGCCAGCAGTTACGGGACAGGGGCGGGAAACACCATATATTTT.

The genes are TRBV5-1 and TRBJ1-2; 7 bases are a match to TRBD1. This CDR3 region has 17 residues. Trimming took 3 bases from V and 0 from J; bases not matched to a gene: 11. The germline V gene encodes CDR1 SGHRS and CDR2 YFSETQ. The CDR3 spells CASSWTPGQPANYGYTF. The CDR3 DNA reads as TGCGCCAGCAGCTGGACACCGGGACAGCCTGCTAACTATGGCTACACCTTC.

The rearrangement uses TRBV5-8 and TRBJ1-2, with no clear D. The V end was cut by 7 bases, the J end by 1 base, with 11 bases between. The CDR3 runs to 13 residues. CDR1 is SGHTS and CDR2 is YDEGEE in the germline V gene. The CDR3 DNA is TGTGCCAGCCCTCCTAGAGATAACTATGGCTACACCTTC. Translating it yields CASPPRDNYGYTF.

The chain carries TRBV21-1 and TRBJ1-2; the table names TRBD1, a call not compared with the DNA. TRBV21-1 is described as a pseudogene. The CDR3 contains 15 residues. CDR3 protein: CASSGQDREVYGYTF. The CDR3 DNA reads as TGTGCCAGCAGCGGACAGGACAGGGAGGTTTATGGCTACACCTTC.

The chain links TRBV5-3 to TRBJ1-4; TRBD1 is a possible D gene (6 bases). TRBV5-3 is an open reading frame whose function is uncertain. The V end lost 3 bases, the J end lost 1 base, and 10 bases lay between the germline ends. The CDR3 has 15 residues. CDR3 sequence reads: CARSCRQVTNEKLFF. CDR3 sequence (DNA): TGTGCCAGAAGCTGTAGACAGGTAACTAATGAAAAACTGTTTTTT.

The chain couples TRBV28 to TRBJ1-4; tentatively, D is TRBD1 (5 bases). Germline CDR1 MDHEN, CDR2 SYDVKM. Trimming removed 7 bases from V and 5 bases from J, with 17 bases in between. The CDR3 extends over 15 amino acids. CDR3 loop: CASTPQGRGNEKLFF. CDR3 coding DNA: TGTGCCAGCACCCCTCAAGGTCGGGGGAATGAAAAACTGTTTTTT.

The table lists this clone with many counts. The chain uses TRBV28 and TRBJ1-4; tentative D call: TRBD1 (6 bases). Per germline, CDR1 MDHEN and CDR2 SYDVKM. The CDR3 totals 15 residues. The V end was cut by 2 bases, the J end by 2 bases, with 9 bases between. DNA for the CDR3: TGTGCCAGCAGTTTACCCACAGGGACTAATGAAAAACTGTTTTTT. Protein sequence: CASSLPTGTNEKLFF.

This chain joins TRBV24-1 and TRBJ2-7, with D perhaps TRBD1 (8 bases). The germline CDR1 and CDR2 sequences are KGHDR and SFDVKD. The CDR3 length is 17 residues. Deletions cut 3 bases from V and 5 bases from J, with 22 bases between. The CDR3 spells CATSDPQGGTGRHEQYF. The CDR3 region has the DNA TGTGCCACCAGTGATCCGCAGGGAGGGACAGGTCGCCACGAGCAGTACTTC.

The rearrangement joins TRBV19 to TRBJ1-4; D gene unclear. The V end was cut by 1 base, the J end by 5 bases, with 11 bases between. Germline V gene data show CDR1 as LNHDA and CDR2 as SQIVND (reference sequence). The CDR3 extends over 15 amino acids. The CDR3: CASSIGRRVNEKLFF. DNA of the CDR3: TGTGCCAGTAGTATAGGCCGGAGGGTAAATGAAAAACTGTTTTTT.

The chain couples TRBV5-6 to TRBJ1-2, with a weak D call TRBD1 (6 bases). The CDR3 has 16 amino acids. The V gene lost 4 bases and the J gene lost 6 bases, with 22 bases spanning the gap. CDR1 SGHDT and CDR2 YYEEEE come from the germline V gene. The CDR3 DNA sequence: TGTGCCAGCAGCCCCGGTAACAGGGCTTTTCACGATGGCTACACCTTC. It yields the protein CASSPGNRAFHDGYTF.

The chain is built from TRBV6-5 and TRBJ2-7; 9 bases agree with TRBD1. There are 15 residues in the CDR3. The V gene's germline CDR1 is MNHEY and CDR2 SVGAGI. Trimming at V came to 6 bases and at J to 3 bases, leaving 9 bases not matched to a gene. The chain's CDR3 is CASRQQGAGFYEQYF. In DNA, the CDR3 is TGTGCCAGCAGACAACAGGGGGCTGGATTCTACGAGCAGTACTTC.

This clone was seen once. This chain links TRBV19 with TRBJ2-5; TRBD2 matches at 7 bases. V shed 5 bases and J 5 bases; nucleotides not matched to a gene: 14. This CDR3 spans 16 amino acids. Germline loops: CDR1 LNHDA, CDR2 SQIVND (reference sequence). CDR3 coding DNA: TGTGCCAGTAGTCTTCTCGGGGGGAAATCGGGCGAGACCCAGTACTTC. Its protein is CASSLLGGKSGETQYF.

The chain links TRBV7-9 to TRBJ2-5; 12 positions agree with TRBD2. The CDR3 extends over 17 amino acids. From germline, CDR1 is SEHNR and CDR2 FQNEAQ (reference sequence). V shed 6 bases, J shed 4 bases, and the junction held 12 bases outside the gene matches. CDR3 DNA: TGTGCCAGCAGTGGTCGGCTAGCGGGGGGGATGGCAGAGACCCAGTACTTC. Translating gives CASSGRLAGGMAETQYF. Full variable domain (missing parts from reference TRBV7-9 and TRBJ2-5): DTGVSQNPRHKITKRGQNVTFRCDPISEHNRLYWYRQTLGQGPEFLTYFQNEAQLEKSRLLSDRFSAERPKGSFSTLEIQRTEQGDSAMYLCASSGRLAGGMAETQYFGPGTRLLVL.

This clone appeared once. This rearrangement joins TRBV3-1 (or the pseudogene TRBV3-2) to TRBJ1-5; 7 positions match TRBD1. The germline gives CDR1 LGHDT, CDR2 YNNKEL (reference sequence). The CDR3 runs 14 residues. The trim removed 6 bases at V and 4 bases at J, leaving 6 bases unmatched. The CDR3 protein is CASRQTGTNQPQHF. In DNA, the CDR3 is TGTGCCAGCAGACAGACAGGGACTAATCAGCCCCAGCATTTT.

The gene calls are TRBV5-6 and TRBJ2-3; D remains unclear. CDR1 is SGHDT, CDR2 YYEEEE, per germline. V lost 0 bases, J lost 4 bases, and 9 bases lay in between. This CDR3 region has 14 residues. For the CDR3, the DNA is TGTGCCAGCAGCTTGGCCCTAGTGGCAGATACGCAGTATTTT. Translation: CASSLALVADTQYF.

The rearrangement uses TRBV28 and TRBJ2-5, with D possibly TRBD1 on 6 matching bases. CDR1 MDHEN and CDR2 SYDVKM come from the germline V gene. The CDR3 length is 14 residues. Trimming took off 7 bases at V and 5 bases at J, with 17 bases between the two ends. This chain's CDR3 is CASTLQGHDETQYF. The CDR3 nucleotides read TGTGCCAGCACCCTCCAGGGACATGATGAGACCCAGTACTTC.

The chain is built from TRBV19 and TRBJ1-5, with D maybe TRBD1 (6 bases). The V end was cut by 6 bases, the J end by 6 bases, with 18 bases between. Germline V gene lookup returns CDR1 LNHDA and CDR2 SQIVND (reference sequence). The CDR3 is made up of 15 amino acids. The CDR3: CASSPLQGTGQPQHF. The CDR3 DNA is TGTGCCAGTAGCCCTTTACAGGGTACAGGTCAGCCCCAGCATTTT.